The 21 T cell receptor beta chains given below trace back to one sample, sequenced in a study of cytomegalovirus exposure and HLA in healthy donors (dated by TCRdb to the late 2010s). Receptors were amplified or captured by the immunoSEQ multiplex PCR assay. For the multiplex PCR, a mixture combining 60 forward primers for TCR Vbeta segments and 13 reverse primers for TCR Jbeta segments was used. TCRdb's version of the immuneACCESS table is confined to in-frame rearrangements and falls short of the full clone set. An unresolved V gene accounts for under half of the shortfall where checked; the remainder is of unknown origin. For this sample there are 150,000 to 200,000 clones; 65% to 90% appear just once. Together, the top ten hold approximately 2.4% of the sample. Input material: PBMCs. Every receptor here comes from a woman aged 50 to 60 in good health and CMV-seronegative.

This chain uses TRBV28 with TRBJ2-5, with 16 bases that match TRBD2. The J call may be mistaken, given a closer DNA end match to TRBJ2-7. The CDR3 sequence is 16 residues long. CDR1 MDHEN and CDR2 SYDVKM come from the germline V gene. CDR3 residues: CARGLAGGPEWNEQYF. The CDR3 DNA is TGTGCCAGGGGACTAGCGGGAGGGCCCGAGTGGAACGAGCAGTACTTC.

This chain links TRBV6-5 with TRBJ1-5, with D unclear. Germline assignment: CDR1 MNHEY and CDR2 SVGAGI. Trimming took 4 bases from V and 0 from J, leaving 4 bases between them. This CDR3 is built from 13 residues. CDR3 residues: CASSSYSNQPQHF. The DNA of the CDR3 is TGTGCCAGCAGTTCCTATAGCAATCAGCCCCAGCATTTT.

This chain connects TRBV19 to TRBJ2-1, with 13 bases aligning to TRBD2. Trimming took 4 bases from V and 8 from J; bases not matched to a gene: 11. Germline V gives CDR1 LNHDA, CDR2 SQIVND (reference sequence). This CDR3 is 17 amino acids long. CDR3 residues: CASSKGAGTSGNHEQFF. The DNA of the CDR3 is TGTGCCAGTAGTAAGGGCGCCGGGACTAGCGGGAACCATGAGCAGTTCTTC.

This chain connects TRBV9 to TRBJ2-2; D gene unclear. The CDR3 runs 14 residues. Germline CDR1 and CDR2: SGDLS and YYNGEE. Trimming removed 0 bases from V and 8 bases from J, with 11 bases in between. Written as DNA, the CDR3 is TGTGCCAGCAGCGTAGAAGCGTTTCCGGGGGAGCTGTTTTTT. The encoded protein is CASSVEAFPGELFF.

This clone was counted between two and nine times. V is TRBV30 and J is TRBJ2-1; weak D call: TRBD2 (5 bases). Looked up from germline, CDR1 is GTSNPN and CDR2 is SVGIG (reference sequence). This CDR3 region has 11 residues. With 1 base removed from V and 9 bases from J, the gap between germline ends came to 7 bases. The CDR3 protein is CAWSGAGEQFF. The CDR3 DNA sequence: TGTGCCTGGAGTGGGGCGGGTGAGCAGTTCTTC.

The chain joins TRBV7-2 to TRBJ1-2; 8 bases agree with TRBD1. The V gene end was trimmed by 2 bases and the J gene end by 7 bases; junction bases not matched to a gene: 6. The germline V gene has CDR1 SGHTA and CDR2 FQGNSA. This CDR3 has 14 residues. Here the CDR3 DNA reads TGTGCCAGCAGCTTAAGGCGACAGGGGATTGGCTACACCTTC. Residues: CASSLRRQGIGYTF.

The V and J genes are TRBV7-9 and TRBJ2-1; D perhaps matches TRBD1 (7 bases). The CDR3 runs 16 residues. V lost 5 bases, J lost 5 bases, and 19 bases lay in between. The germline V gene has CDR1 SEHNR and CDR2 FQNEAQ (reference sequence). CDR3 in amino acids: CASSLTGLAENNEQFF. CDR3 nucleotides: TGTGCCAGCAGCCTGACAGGGTTAGCGGAGAACAATGAGCAGTTCTTC.

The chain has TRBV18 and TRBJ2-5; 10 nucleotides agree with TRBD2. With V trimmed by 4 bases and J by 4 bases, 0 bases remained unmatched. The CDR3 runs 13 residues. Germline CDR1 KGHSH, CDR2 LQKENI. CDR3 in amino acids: CASSLAGGETQYF. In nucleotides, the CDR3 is TGTGCCAGCTCACTAGCGGGAGGAGAGACCCAGTACTTC.

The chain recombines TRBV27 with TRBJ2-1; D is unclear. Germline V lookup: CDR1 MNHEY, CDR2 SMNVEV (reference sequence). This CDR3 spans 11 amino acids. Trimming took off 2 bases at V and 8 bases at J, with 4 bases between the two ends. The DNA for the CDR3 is TGTGCCAGCAGTTTAAACTATGAGCAGTTCTTC. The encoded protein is CASSLNYEQFF.

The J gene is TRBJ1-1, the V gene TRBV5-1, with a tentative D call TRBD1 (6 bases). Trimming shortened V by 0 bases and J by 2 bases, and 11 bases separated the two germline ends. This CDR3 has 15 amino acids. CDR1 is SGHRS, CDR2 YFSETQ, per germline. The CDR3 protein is CASSLDRGANTEAFF. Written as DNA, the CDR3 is TGCGCCAGCAGCTTGGACCGGGGGGCCAACACTGAAGCTTTCTTT. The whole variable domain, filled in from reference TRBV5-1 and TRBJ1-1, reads KAGVTQTPRYLIKTRGQQVTLSCSPISGHRSVSWYQQTPGQGLQFLFEYFSETQRNKGNFPGRFSGRQFSNSRSEMNVSTLELGDSALYLCASSLDRGANTEAFFGQGTRLTVV.

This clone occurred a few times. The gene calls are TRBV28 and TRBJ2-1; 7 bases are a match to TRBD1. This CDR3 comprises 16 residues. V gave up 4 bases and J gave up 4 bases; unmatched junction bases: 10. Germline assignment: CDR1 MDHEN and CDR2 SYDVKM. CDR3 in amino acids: CASSYGTADPYNEQFF. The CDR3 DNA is TGTGCCAGCAGTTATGGGACAGCTGACCCATACAATGAGCAGTTCTTC. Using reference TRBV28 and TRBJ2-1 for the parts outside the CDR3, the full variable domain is DVKVTQSSRYLVKRTGEKVFLECVQDMDHENMFWYRQDPGLGLRLIYFSYDVKMKEKGDIPEGYSVSREKKERFSLILESASTNQTSMYLCASSYGTADPYNEQFFGPGTRLTVL.

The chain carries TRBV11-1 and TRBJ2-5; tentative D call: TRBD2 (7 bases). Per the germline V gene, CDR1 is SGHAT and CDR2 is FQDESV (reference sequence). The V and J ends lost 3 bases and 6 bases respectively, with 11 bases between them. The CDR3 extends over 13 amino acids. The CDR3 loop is CASSFGGPKTQYF. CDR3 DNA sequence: TGTGCCAGCAGCTTCGGGGGGCCAAAGACCCAGTACTTC.

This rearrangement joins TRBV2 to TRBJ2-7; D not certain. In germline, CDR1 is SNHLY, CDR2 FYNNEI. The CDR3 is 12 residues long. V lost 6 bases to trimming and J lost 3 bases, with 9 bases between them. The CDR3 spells CASRRVNYEQYF. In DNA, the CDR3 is TGTGCCAGCAGGAGAGTTAACTACGAGCAGTACTTC.

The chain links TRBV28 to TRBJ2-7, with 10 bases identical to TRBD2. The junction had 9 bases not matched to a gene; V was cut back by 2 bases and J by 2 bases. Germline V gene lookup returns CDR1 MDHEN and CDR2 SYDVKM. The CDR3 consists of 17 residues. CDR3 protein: CASSLGLAAPRAYEQYF. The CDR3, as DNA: TGTGCCAGCAGTTTAGGACTAGCGGCCCCCAGGGCCTACGAGCAGTACTTC. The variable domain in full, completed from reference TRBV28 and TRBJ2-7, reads DVKVTQSSRYLVKRTGEKVFLECVQDMDHENMFWYRQDPGLGLRLIYFSYDVKMKEKGDIPEGYSVSREKKERFSLILESASTNQTSMYLCASSLGLAAPRAYEQYFGPGTRLTVT.

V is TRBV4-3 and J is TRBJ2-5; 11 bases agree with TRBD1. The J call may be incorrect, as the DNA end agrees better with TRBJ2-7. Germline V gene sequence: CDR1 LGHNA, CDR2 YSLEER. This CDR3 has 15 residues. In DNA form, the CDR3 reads TGCGCCAGCAGCCCATCGGGACAGGGGGTCTACGAGCAGTACTTC. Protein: CASSPSGQGVYEQYF.

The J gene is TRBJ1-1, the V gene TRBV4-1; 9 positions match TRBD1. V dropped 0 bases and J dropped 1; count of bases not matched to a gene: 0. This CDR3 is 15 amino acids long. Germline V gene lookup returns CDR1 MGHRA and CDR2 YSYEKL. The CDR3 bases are TGCGCCAGCAGCCAAGAGGGACAGGGGAACACTGAAGCTTTCTTT. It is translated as CASSQEGQGNTEAFF.

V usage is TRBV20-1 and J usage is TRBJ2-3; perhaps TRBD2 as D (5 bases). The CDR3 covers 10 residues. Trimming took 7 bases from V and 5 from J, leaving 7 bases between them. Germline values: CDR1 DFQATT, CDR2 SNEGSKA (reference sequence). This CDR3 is CSGERDTQYF. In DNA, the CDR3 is TGCAGTGGGGAGAGAGATACGCAGTATTTT.

The CDR3 region is CASSLAPSGRVSNEQFF. The CDR3 bases are TGTGCCAGCAGCTTAGCGCCTAGCGGGAGGGTATCTAATGAGCAGTTCTTC. V is TRBV7-2 and J is TRBJ2-1; 12 nucleotides match TRBD2. CDR3 size: 17 residues. With V trimmed by 0 bases and J by 7 bases, 7 bases remained unmatched. CDR1 SGHTA and CDR2 FQGNSA come from the germline V gene.

As DNA, the CDR3 is TGCGCCAGCAGTCCTCGCGACAGCACCAGGGCCTACGAGCAGTACTTC. Its protein product is CASSPRDSTRAYEQYF. The gene calls are TRBV23-1 and TRBJ2-7; tentative D call: TRBD1 (5 bases). TRBV23-1 is placed among ORFs of uncertain function. V shed 4 bases and J shed 2 bases, with 18 bases lying between them. The CDR3 has 16 amino acids.

CDR3 sequence (DNA): TGTGCCAGCAGGACCTCCCCGGGCGGGGGCTATGGCTACACCTTC. Amino acid sequence: CASRTSPGGGYGYTF. The chain links TRBV6-1 to TRBJ1-2, with D perhaps matching TRBD1 (5 bases). Looked up from germline, CDR1 is MNHNS and CDR2 is SASEGT. The CDR3 runs to 15 residues. Between the trimmed V and J ends, which lost 6 bases and 4 bases, there was a span of 18 bases.

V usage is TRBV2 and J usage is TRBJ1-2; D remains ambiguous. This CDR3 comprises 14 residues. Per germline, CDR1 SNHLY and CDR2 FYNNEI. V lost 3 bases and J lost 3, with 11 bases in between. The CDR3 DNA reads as TGTGCCAGCAGTGATGGAGGGTGGTACTATGGCTACACCTTC. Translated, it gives CASSDGGWYYGYTF.